Below, 12 T cell receptor beta chains from the same sample are listed, as sequenced in a study of CD8+ T cells in alopecia areata. The sequencing template was cDNA reverse transcribed from extracted RNA. Some clones are missing from TCRdb's copy, which holds only in-frame ones; the method was immunoSEQ multiplex PCR. This table has approximately 200,000 clones, roughly 64% appearing once. The treatment denotes: oral pan-JAK inhibitor, 5-10 mg twice daily. The sample consisted of CD4+ T cells sorted from blood, taken at week 24, from a patient treated with tofacitinib. All receptors derive from a human donor with alopecia areata.

V usage is TRBV9 and J usage is TRBJ2-5; the D call may be TRBD1 or TRBD2 (6 bases each). Deletions cut 0 bases from V and 3 bases from J, with 12 bases between. Germline lookup yields CDR1 SGDLS and CDR2 YYNGEE. This CDR3 has 15 residues. The CDR3 loop is CASSVAPGAKETQYF. The CDR3 bases are TGTGCCAGCAGCGTAGCTCCGGGGGCGAAAGAGACCCAGTACTTC.

V and J are TRBV2 and TRBJ2-7; possible D gene TRBD1, 6 bases. CDR1 is SNHLY, CDR2 FYNNEI, per germline. The ends were cut back, 7 bases at V and 3 bases at J, with 19 bases in the middle. The CDR3 has 15 residues. The CDR3 DNA sequence: TGTGCCAGCAACCTCCAGGGGACCCCTGGCTACGAGCAGTACTTC. Its translation: CASNLQGTPGYEQYF.

The V call is TRBV7-8, the J call TRBJ2-7; 10 bases fit TRBD2. Unmatched junction bases numbered 6, after V lost 0 bases and J lost 1 base. The CDR3 spans 17 residues. Germline V gene data show CDR1 as SGHVS and CDR2 as FQNEAQ. CDR3 residues: CASSLASSGSRSYEQYF. The DNA for the CDR3 is TGTGCCAGCAGCTTAGCGTCTAGCGGGAGTCGATCCTACGAGCAGTACTTC.

This rearrangement joins TRBV2 to TRBJ2-7; 9 nucleotides align to TRBD2. V shed 9 bases and J 3 bases; nucleotides not matched to a gene: 6. This CDR3 has 13 amino acids. Looked up from germline, CDR1 is SNHLY and CDR2 is FYNNEI. As DNA, the CDR3 is TGTGCCAGTATAGCGGGAGTCCTCTACGAGCAGTACTTC. It translates to CASIAGVLYEQYF. The full variable domain, rest sourced from reference TRBV2 and TRBJ2-7, is EPEVTQTPSHQVTQMGQEVILRCVPISNHLYFYWYRQILGQKVEFLVSFYNNEISEKSEIFDDQFSVERPDGSNFTLKIRSTKLEDSAMYFCASIAGVLYEQYFGPGTRLTVT.

This clone was seen only a few times. The V gene is TRBV7-9, the J gene TRBJ2-5; 7 bases align to TRBD1. V dropped 6 bases and J dropped 2; count of bases not matched to a gene: 9. CDR1 and CDR2 (germline): SEHNR, FQNEAQ (reference sequence). This CDR3 comprises 15 residues. The CDR3 nucleotides are TGTGCCAGCAGGACAGGAACAGGGGTACAAGAGACCCAGTACTTC. This codes for CASRTGTGVQETQYF.

The chain recombines TRBV28 with TRBJ2-7; 7 bases match TRBD1. V gave up 9 bases and J gave up 0 bases; unmatched junction bases: 2. This CDR3 has 12 amino acids. Germline V lookup: CDR1 MDHEN, CDR2 SYDVKM. CDR3 sequence (DNA): TGTGCCAGTGGGACAGCCTCCTACGAGCAGTACTTC. Protein product: CASGTASYEQYF.

The chain is built from TRBV2 and TRBJ2-2; TRBD1 matches at 8 bases. The CDR3 contains 15 residues. Germline V lookup: CDR1 SNHLY, CDR2 FYNNEI. With V trimmed by 4 bases and J by 3 bases, 4 bases remained unmatched. The CDR3 sequence is CASSGQGADTGELFF. The CDR3 region has the DNA TGTGCCAGCAGTGGCCAGGGGGCGGACACCGGGGAGCTGTTTTTT.

The rearrangement links TRBV4-3 to TRBJ1-2; 7 nucleotides agree with TRBD1. The CDR3 runs 15 residues. The V gene's germline CDR1 is LGHNA and CDR2 YSLEER. Unmatched junction bases numbered 10, after V lost 4 bases and J lost 5 bases. The CDR3, as DNA: TGCGCCAGCAGCCGAACAGGGGCGTCGGAGTATGGCTACACCTTC. This gives the protein CASSRTGASEYGYTF.

This clone has only one observation. This sequence joins TRBV11-2 and TRBJ1-5; TRBD1 matches at 8 bases. V shed 4 bases and J 1 base; nucleotides not matched to a gene: 3. The CDR3 loop spans 15 amino acids. Germline assignment: CDR1 SGHAT and CDR2 FQNNGV. CDR3 nucleotide sequence: TGTGCCAGCAGCTCGGGACAGGCAAGCAATCAGCCCCAGCATTTT. Amino acids: CASSSGQASNQPQHF.

The rearrangement joins TRBV29-1 to TRBJ2-7, with D perhaps matching TRBD1 (6 bases). V lost 4 bases, J lost 9 bases, and 16 bases lay in between. Germline V CDR1 and CDR2: SQVTM, ANQGSEA. This CDR3 contains 12 residues. The CDR3 coding sequence is TGCAGCGTTGTTCTGGGGCCGACAGGGCAGTACTTC. It is translated as CSVVLGPTGQYF.

V and J are TRBV5-4 and TRBJ1-1; D may be TRBD1 (5 bases). This CDR3 is built from 14 residues. The V and J ends lost 0 bases and 1 base respectively, with 7 bases between them. CDR1 and CDR2 (germline): SGHNT, YYREEE (reference sequence). This CDR3 is CASSLGQTNTEAFF. CDR3 bases: TGTGCCAGCAGCTTGGGACAGACGAACACTGAAGCTTTCTTT.

This clone turned up a few times. The chain recombines TRBV29-1 with TRBJ1-1; D remains unclear. The germline CDR1 and CDR2 sequences are SQVTM and ANQGSEA. The V end lost 3 bases, the J end lost 0 bases, and 11 bases lay between the germline ends. There are 14 residues in the CDR3. The CDR3 is CSVDKAGMNTEAFF. The CDR3 nucleotides are TGCAGCGTTGACAAAGCGGGTATGAACACTGAAGCTTTCTTT. Full variable domain (missing parts from reference TRBV29-1 and TRBJ1-1): SAVISQKPSRDICQRGTSLTIQCQVDSQVTMMFWYRQQPGQSLTLIATANQGSEATYESGFVIDKFPISRPNLTFSTLTVSNMSPEDSSIYLCSVDKAGMNTEAFFGQGTRLTVV.